The 15 T cell receptor beta chains below all came from one sample that was sequenced in a study of cytomegalovirus exposure and HLA in healthy donors. The study ran its PCR with 60 Vbeta and 13 Jbeta primers. Clones were sequenced by immunoSEQ multiplex PCR, and TCRdb holds only the in-frame ones, with some missing. The table has around 150,000 clones, about 75% seen once. The material sequenced was PBMCs. All receptors derive from a young woman in good health and CMV-seronegative.

The chain couples TRBV5-1 to TRBJ2-4, with 7 bases identical to TRBD1. Germline CDR1 and CDR2: SGHRS and YFSETQ. CDR3 length equals 15 residues. The trim removed 4 bases at V and 7 bases at J, leaving 11 bases unmatched. The CDR3 spells CASSVTGDPPNIQYF. Written as DNA, the CDR3 is TGCGCCAGCAGCGTCACAGGGGACCCCCCCAACATTCAGTACTTC. The whole variable domain, filled in from reference TRBV5-1 and TRBJ2-4, reads KAGVTQTPRYLIKTRGQQVTLSCSPISGHRSVSWYQQTPGQGLQFLFEYFSETQRNKGNFPGRFSGRQFSNSRSEMNVSTLELGDSALYLCASSVTGDPPNIQYFGAGTRLSVL.

Comment on this clone: This sample also contains other DNA sequences that code for the same CDR3. The chain is built from TRBV7-2 and TRBJ2-2, with D maybe TRBD2 (6 bases). Germline lookup yields CDR1 SGHTA and CDR2 FQGNSA. V lost 9 bases and J 6 bases, leaving 23 bases between the germline ends. The CDR3 consists of 16 residues. The CDR3 region has the DNA TGTGCCAGTAGTAATCCGGGGCCCGGGGGTCCCGGGGAGCTGTTTTTT. Encoded protein: CASSNPGPGGPGELFF.

About this clone itself: This sample also contains other DNA sequences that code for the same CDR3. DNA for the CDR3: TGTGCCAGCAGCTTAGAAGGGAGCGGGGGGGCTTCTGGGGATACGCAGTATTTT. It specifies CASSLEGSGGASGDTQYF. The chain is built from TRBV11-2 and TRBJ2-3; 10 positions agree with TRBD2. J gave up 6 bases and V 0 bases, and 12 bases lay outside the gene matches. This CDR3 is built from 18 residues. Germline V gene data show CDR1 as SGHAT and CDR2 as FQNNGV.

The V call is TRBV5-1, the J call TRBJ1-2; TRBD1 is a possible D gene (5 bases). The CDR3 is 14 residues long. V lost 3 bases to trimming and J lost 4 bases, with 13 bases between them. Germline V gene lookup returns CDR1 SGHRS and CDR2 YFSETQ. CDR3 DNA sequence: TGCGCCAGCAGCTCCGGGAGACAGAGCTATGGCTACACCTTC. This gives the protein CASSSGRQSYGYTF.

The sample holds a few counts of this clone. The chain carries TRBV15 and TRBJ2-7; 11 bases match TRBD1. J gave up 1 base and V 8 bases, and 7 bases lay outside the gene matches. Germline V gene data show CDR1 as LNHNV and CDR2 as YYDKDF (reference sequence). The CDR3 has 15 residues. The CDR3 coding sequence is TGTGCCACCTCAGGGGGGACAGGGGGTTCCTACGAGCAGTACTTC. Protein product: CATSGGTGGSYEQYF.

This sequence joins TRBV19 and TRBJ2-1, with D unclear. CDR3 length: 16 amino acids. The germline V gene encodes CDR1 LNHDA and CDR2 SQIVND (reference sequence). V lost 1 base to trimming and J lost 6 bases, with 16 bases between them. In nucleotides, the CDR3 is TGTGCCAGTAGTATAGTCACGGTCGTAAGAGGCAATGAGCAGTTCTTC. Protein sequence: CASSIVTVVRGNEQFF.

The gene calls are TRBV7-2 and TRBJ2-7; a possible D gene is TRBD1 (5 bases). The CDR3 is 12 residues long. Per germline, CDR1 SGHTA and CDR2 FQGNSA. With 3 bases removed from V and 4 bases from J, the gap between germline ends came to 7 bases. The CDR3 is CASSLYRYEQYF. CDR3 coding DNA: TGTGCCAGCAGCTTGTACAGGTACGAGCAGTACTTC.

This clone turned up a few times. Germline and junction disagree at one end, which may indicate a read error. The V call is TRBV7-7, the J call TRBJ2-5, with D possibly matching TRBD1 (6 bases). This CDR3 is built from 15 residues. From germline, CDR1 is SSHAT and CDR2 FNYEAQ (reference sequence). The DNA for the CDR3 is TGTGCTAGCAGCTTAGTAGGGACACCCCAAGAGACCCAGTACTTC. This encodes CASSLVGTPQETQYF.

The V gene is TRBV7-9, the J gene TRBJ2-3; 9 bases are a match to TRBD2. The CDR3 runs to 14 residues. V was pared by 2 bases and J by 5 bases, with 2 bases of the junction left unmatched. CDR1 is SEHNR and CDR2 is FQNEAQ in the germline V gene (reference sequence). The CDR3 protein is CASSLPSGVDTQYF. CDR3 coding DNA: TGTGCCAGCAGCTTACCTAGCGGGGTAGATACGCAGTATTTT.

For the CDR3, the DNA is TGCGCCAGCAGCTTAAACGGACAGGGGGTCAGGGATGAGCAGTTCTTC. This codes for CASSLNGQGVRDEQFF. This sequence joins TRBV5-1 and TRBJ2-1, with 10 bases lining up with TRBD1. Losses at the gene ends were 2 bases for V and 8 bases for J; bases not matched to a gene: 10. CDR1 SGHRS and CDR2 YFSETQ come from the germline V gene. The CDR3 covers 16 residues.

The rearrangement joins TRBV19 to TRBJ2-7; D is possibly TRBD1 (5 bases). This CDR3 spans 15 amino acids. Germline loops: CDR1 LNHDA, CDR2 SQIVND (reference sequence). With 1 base removed from V and 2 bases from J, the gap between germline ends came to 12 bases. CDR3 region: CASSIGTRQPYEQYF. In nucleotides, the CDR3 is TGTGCCAGTAGTATAGGGACACGACAACCCTACGAGCAGTACTTC.

This chain links TRBV2 with TRBJ2-5, with 9 nucleotides matching TRBD1. Per the germline V gene, CDR1 is SNHLY and CDR2 is FYNNEI. V shed 3 bases and J 4 bases; nucleotides not matched to a gene: 9. This CDR3 region has 16 residues. The CDR3, as DNA: TGTGCCAGCAGTGATAGGCCCGGGACAGGGAGAGAGACCCAGTACTTC. Its translation: CASSDRPGTGRETQYF.

The chain recombines TRBV6-5 with TRBJ1-1; 9 positions agree with TRBD1. J gave up 11 bases and V 2 bases, and 12 bases lay outside the gene matches. Per germline, CDR1 MNHEY and CDR2 SVGAGI. The CDR3 length is 15 residues. CDR3 sequence reads: CASSYASTTGGRAFF. The CDR3 DNA follows: TGTGCCAGCAGTTACGCGTCCACTACAGGGGGCCGGGCTTTCTTT.

The chain joins TRBV6-5 to TRBJ2-1; D possibly corresponds to TRBD2 (6 bases). Trimming shortened V by 5 bases and J by 5 bases, and 16 bases separated the two germline ends. Germline V gives CDR1 MNHEY, CDR2 SVGAGI. This CDR3 has 15 amino acids. For the CDR3, the DNA is TGTGCCAGCAGTCTTCTCAGAGGGACTGACAATGAGCAGTTCTTC. Translated: CASSLLRGTDNEQFF.

This clone came up a few times. The chain carries TRBV7-9 and TRBJ1-4; perhaps TRBD1 as D (6 bases). The germline gives CDR1 SEHNR, CDR2 FQNEAQ (reference sequence). V was pared by 5 bases and J by 4 bases, with 8 bases between. The CDR3 extends over 13 amino acids. This CDR3 is CASSGQINEKLFF. In DNA form, the CDR3 reads TGTGCCAGCAGCGGACAGATTAATGAAAAACTGTTTTTT. The complete variable domain, with remaining parts taken from reference TRBV7-9 and TRBJ1-4, reads DTGVSQNPRHKITKRGQNVTFRCDPISEHNRLYWYRQTLGQGPEFLTYFQNEAQLEKSRLLSDRFSAERPKGSFSTLEIQRTEQGDSAMYLCASSGQINEKLFFGSGTQLSVL.